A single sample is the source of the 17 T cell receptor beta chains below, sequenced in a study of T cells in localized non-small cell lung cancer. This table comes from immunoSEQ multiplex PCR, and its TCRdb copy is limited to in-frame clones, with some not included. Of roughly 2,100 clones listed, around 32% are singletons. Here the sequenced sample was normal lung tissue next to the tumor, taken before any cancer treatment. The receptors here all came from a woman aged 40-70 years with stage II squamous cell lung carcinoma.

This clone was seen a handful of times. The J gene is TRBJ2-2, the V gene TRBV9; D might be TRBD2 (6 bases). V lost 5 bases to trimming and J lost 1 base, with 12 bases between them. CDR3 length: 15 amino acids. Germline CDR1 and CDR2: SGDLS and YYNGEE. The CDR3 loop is CASSEIGGNTGELFF. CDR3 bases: TGTGCCAGCAGTGAAATCGGGGGGAACACCGGGGAGCTGTTTTTT.

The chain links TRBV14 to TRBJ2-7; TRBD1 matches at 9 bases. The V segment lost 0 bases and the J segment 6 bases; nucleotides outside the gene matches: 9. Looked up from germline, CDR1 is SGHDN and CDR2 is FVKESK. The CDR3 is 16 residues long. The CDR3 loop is CASSQDLWTGVVEQYF. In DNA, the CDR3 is TGTGCCAGCAGCCAAGATCTCTGGACAGGGGTGGTCGAGCAGTACTTC.

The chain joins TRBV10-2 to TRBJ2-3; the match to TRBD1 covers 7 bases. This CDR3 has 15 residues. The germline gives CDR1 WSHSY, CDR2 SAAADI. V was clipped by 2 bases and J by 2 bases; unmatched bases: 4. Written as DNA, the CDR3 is TGCGCCAGCAGTGAGGAGGGGGCCGCCACAGATACGCAGTATTTT. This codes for CASSEEGAATDTQYF.

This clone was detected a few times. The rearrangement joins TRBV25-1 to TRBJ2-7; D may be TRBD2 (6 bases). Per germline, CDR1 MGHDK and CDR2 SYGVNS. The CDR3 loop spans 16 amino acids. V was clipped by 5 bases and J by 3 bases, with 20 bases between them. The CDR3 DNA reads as TGTGCCAGCAGTCAAACCCAGGGACTTTTCGGCTACGAGCAGTACTTC. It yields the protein CASSQTQGLFGYEQYF.

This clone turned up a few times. As DNA, the CDR3 is TGTGCCAGCAGCTCAGGGACTGGGGGGAAGACCCAGTACTTC. Encoded protein: CASSSGTGGKTQYF. The chain has TRBV11-3 and TRBJ2-5, with D possibly TRBD2 on 6 matching bases. Germline V gene lookup returns CDR1 SGHNT and CDR2 YENEEA. This CDR3 contains 14 residues. Trimming cost V 4 bases and J 6 bases, with 15 bases left between them. Drawing the rest from reference TRBV11-3 and TRBJ2-5, the complete variable domain is EAGVVQSPRYKIIEKKQPVAFWCNPISGHNTLYWYLQNLGQGPELLIRYENEEAVDDSQLPKDRFSAERLKGVDSTLKIQPAELGDSAVYLCASSSGTGGKTQYFGPGTRLLVL.

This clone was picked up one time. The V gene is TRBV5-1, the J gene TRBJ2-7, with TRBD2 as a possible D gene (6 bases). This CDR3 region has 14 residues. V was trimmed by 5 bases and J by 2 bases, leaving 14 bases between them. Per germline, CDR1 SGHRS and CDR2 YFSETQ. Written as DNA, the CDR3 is TGCGCCAGCAGTTCGGGAGCCGACACCTACGAGCAGTACTTC. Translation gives CASSSGADTYEQYF.

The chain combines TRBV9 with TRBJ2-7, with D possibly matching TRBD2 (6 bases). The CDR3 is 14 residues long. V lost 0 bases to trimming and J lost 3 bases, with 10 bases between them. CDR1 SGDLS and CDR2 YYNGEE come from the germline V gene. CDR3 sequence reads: CASSVGGGNYEQYF. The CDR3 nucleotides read TGTGCCAGCAGCGTAGGAGGCGGGAACTACGAGCAGTACTTC.

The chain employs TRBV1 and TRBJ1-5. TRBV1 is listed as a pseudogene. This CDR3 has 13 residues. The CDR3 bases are TGCGCCAGCAGCCCCCGTGGGGTTCAGCCCCAGCATTTT. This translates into CASSPRGVQPQHF.

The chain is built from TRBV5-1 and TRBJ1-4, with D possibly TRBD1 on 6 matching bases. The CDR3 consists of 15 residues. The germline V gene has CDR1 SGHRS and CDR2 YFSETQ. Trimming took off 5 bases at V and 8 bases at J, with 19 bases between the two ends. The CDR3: CASRQGGGPLEKLFF. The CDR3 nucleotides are TGCGCCAGCAGGCAAGGGGGAGGCCCCTTAGAAAAACTGTTTTTT. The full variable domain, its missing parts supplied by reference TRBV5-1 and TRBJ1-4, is KAGVTQTPRYLIKTRGQQVTLSCSPISGHRSVSWYQQTPGQGLQFLFEYFSETQRNKGNFPGRFSGRQFSNSRSEMNVSTLELGDSALYLCASRQGGGPLEKLFFGSGTQLSVL.

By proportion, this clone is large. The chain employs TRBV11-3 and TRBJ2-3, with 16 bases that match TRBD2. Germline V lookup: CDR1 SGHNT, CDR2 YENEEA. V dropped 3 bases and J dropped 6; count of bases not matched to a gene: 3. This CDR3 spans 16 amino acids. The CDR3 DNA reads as TGTGCCAGCAGCTTCGGGACTAGCGGGGGGGCGGATACGCAGTATTTT. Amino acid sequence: CASSFGTSGGADTQYF.

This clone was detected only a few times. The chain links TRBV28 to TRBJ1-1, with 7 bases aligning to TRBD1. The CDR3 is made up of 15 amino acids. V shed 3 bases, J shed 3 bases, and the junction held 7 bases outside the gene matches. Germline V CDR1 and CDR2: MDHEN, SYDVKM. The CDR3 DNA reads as TGTGCCAGCAGTTTTTGGAGGGGGCCCGACACTGAAGCTTTCTTT. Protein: CASSFWRGPDTEAFF.

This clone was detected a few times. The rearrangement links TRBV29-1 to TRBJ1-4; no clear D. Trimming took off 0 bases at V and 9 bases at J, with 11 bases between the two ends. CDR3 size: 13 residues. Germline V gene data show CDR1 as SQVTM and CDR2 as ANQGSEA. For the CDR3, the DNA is TGCAGCGTTGAAGATCCGAGAGGACAAAAACTGTTTTTT. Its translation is CSVEDPRGQKLFF.

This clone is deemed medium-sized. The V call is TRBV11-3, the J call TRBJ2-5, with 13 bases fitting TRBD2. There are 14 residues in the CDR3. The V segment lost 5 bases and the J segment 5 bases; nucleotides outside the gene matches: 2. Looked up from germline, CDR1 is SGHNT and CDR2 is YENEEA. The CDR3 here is CASSGTSGTETQYF. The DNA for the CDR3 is TGTGCCAGCAGCGGGACTAGCGGGACCGAGACCCAGTACTTC.

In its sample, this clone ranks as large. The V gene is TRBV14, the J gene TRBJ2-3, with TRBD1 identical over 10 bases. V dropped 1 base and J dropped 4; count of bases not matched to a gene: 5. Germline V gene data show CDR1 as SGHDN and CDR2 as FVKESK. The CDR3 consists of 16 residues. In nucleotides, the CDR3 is TGTGCCAGCAGCCAAGTGGCGACAGGGGGCGCAGATACGCAGTATTTT. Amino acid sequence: CASSQVATGGADTQYF.

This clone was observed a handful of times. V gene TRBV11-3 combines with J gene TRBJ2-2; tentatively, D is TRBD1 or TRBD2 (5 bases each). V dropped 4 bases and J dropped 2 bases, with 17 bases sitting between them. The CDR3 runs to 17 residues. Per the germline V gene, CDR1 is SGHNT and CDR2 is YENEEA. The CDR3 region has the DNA TGTGCCAGCAGCTCCCACCTTCTTGGGGGTAACACCGGGGAGCTGTTTTTT. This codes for CASSSHLLGGNTGELFF.

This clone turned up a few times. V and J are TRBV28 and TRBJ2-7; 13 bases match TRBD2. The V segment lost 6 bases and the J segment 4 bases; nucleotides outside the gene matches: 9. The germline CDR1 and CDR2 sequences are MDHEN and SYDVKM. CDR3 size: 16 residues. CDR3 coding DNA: TGTGCCAGCAGCCGCGGACTAGCGGGAGTACCTTACGAGCAGTACTTC. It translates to CASSRGLAGVPYEQYF. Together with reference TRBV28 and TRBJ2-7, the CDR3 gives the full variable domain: DVKVTQSSRYLVKRTGEKVFLECVQDMDHENMFWYRQDPGLGLRLIYFSYDVKMKEKGDIPEGYSVSREKKERFSLILESASTNQTSMYLCASSRGLAGVPYEQYFGPGTRLTVT.

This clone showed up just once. The CDR3 bases are TGTGCCAGCAGTGACCCCGGGAGGGTCTACAATGAGCAGTTCTTC. Translation: CASSDPGRVYNEQFF. J is TRBJ2-1 and V is TRBV25-1; 8 positions match TRBD2. The J segment lost 3 bases and the V segment lost 3 bases, leaving 4 bases of the junction unmatched. Germline CDR1 is MGHDK and CDR2 is SYGVNS. CDR3 length equals 15 residues.